Listed here are 14 T cell receptor beta chains from one sample, sequenced in a study of blood T cell repertoires in COVID-19. Some clones are missing from TCRdb's copy, which holds only in-frame ones; the method was immunoSEQ multiplex PCR. The sample lists 60,000 to 70,000 clones; roughly 80% were seen once. Sequencing used peripheral blood. The receptor set was obtained from a man aged 50 to 59 with active COVID-19.

V gene TRBV19 combines with J gene TRBJ2-7, with a weak D call TRBD2 (5 bases). The germline V and J ends were trimmed by 2 bases and 6 bases, with 14 bases remaining between them. CDR3 size: 14 residues. Germline V gene lookup returns CDR1 LNHDA and CDR2 SQIVND (reference sequence). The CDR3 DNA reads TGTGCCAGTAGTATACCTGGGTACGAGGGCGAGCAGTACTTC. Protein sequence: CASSIPGYEGEQYF.

This chain links TRBV7-9 with TRBJ2-7, with D possibly TRBD2 on 5 matching bases. V lost 1 base and J lost 2, with 9 bases in between. Germline V CDR1 and CDR2: SEHNR, FQNEAQ (reference sequence). The CDR3 extends over 14 amino acids. CDR3 protein: CASSLGEGAYEQYF. CDR3 DNA sequence: TGTGCCAGCAGCTTAGGAGAGGGCGCCTACGAGCAGTACTTC.

This chain links TRBV19 with TRBJ1-2, with 12 bases that match TRBD1. Germline CDR1 and CDR2: LNHDA and SQIVND (reference sequence). The CDR3 spans 18 residues. V shed 4 bases, J shed 8 bases, and the junction held 17 bases outside the gene matches. DNA of the CDR3: TGTGCCAGTAGTACCCTTGCGGGACAGGGGGCGACTGGAGAGGGCTACACCTTC. It translates to CASSTLAGQGATGEGYTF. Variable domain in full (rest from reference TRBV19 and TRBJ1-2): DGGITQSPKYLFRKEGQNVTLSCEQNLNHDAMYWYRQDPGQGLRLIYYSQIVNDFQKGDIAEGYSVSREKKESFPLTVTSAQKNPTAFYLCASSTLAGQGATGEGYTFGSGTRLTVV.

This sequence joins TRBV7-2 and TRBJ2-3, with TRBD1 identical over 7 bases. Germline CDR1 reads SGHTA; CDR2 reads FQGNSA. CDR3 size: 13 residues. The trim removed 6 bases at V and 4 bases at J, leaving 4 bases unmatched. The CDR3 is CASRTGWSDTQYF. The CDR3 region has the DNA TGTGCCAGCAGGACAGGGTGGTCAGATACGCAGTATTTT.

The chain employs TRBV9 and TRBJ2-7, with 7 positions matching TRBD2. V trimming: 4 bases; J trimming: 3 bases; junction bases outside the gene matches: 10. In germline, CDR1 is SGDLS, CDR2 YYNGEE. The CDR3 contains 15 residues. The DNA for the CDR3 is TGTGCCAGCAGCCAGCTGGGGAGGGCTGACTACGAGCAGTACTTC. This gives the protein CASSQLGRADYEQYF.

This chain connects TRBV6-2 or TRBV6-3 to TRBJ1-2; D gene unclear. CDR1 and CDR2 from the germline V gene are MNHEY and SVGEGT. V was cut by 5 bases and J by 3 bases, with 10 bases left in between. The CDR3 is 13 residues long. The CDR3 sequence: CASSGGSDYGYTF. Written as DNA, the CDR3 is TGTGCCAGCAGTGGCGGAAGTGACTATGGCTACACCTTC.

The CDR3 spells CASSPTGGYTGELFF. As DNA, the CDR3 is TGTGCCAGCAGCCCAACAGGGGGCTACACCGGGGAGCTGTTTTTT. This chain joins TRBV7-8 and TRBJ2-2, with 9 bases identical to TRBD1. J was trimmed by 3 bases and V by 5 bases; bases with no gene match: 4. CDR1 and CDR2 (germline): SGHVS, FQNEAQ. The CDR3 consists of 15 residues.

V and J are TRBV2 and TRBJ2-7, with no clear D. The CDR3 is 11 residues long. Germline V gives CDR1 SNHLY, CDR2 FYNNEI. V lost 3 bases and J 3 bases, leaving 3 bases between the germline ends. The CDR3 coding sequence is TGTGCCAGCAGTGACGGCTACGAGCAGTACTTC. It is translated as CASSDGYEQYF.

The CDR3 DNA follows: TGCGCCAGCAGCCGCACAGGGGACGCCAAAAACATTCAGTACTTC. This sequence encodes CASSRTGDAKNIQYF. This chain joins TRBV4-3 and TRBJ2-4, with TRBD1 identical over 7 bases. Germline-derived CDR1 and CDR2 are LGHNA and YSLEER. Losses at the gene ends were 4 bases for V and 1 base for J; bases not matched to a gene: 4. The CDR3 has 15 residues.

This clone was recorded a few times. The CDR3 DNA reads as TGTGCTAGTGGTTTGGGGAGTCCTAACTATGGCTACACCTTC. Translating gives CASGLGSPNYGYTF. The chain recombines TRBV12-5 with TRBJ1-2; no clear D gene. Trimming cost V 1 base and J 0 bases, with 6 bases left between them. Germline V CDR1 and CDR2: LGHNT, FRNRAP. This CDR3 spans 14 amino acids.

The V call is TRBV7-9, the J call TRBJ1-2; 8 bases align to TRBD1. J was trimmed by 4 bases and V by 4 bases; bases with no gene match: 8. The CDR3 has 15 amino acids. Per germline, CDR1 SEHNR and CDR2 FQNEAQ (reference sequence). DNA of the CDR3: TGTGCCAGCAGCTCTACTGGACAGGGCCCCTATGGCTACACCTTC. It yields the protein CASSSTGQGPYGYTF.

This clone was observed a handful of times. V and J are TRBV4-1 and TRBJ2-7, with TRBD2 identical over 8 bases. The CDR3 totals 15 residues. V was pared by 2 bases and J by 5 bases, with 8 bases of the junction left unmatched. Germline-derived CDR1 and CDR2 are MGHRA and YSYEKL. CDR3 amino acids: CASSQTGTRGHEQYF. Written as DNA, the CDR3 is TGCGCCAGCAGCCAAACCGGGACTAGAGGCCACGAGCAGTACTTC.

The genes are TRBV21-1 and TRBJ1-6. TRBV21-1 is recorded as a pseudogene. This CDR3 has 13 amino acids. The CDR3 DNA reads as TGTGCCCCCCGTCCGATGGAGAATTCACCCCTCCACTTT. It encodes CAPRPMENSPLHF.

The J gene is TRBJ2-1, the V gene TRBV5-6; a weak D match, TRBD1 (6 bases). The germline CDR1 and CDR2 sequences are SGHDT and YYEEEE. The V end was cut by 7 bases, the J end by 1 base, with 15 bases between. There are 15 residues in the CDR3. CDR3 sequence: CASLRGVGSYNEQFF. The DNA of the CDR3 is TGTGCCAGCCTCAGGGGAGTAGGGTCCTACAATGAGCAGTTCTTC.